These 27 T cell receptor beta chains were all obtained from the same sample, sequenced in a study of beta chain features in type 1 diabetes. cDNA synthesis used the whole RNA isolate, giving expressed TCRB sequences. TCRdb's copy holds only in-frame clones and misses some; the assay was immunoSEQ multiplex PCR. The table lists about 110,000 clones, approximately 37% of them singletons, with 0.065% in the top ten. Material for sequencing was stem cell memory CD4+ T cells from blood. The receptors shown here come from a woman aged 18-30 years in good health.

The chain is built from TRBV4-3 and TRBJ2-5; 9 bases are a match to TRBD2. The V and J ends lost 1 base and 3 bases, in that order; junction bases with no gene match: 12. From germline, CDR1 is LGHNA and CDR2 YSLEER. This CDR3 region has 18 residues. Here the CDR3 reads CASSQAWWGAGGKETQYF. For the CDR3, the DNA is TGCGCCAGCAGCCAAGCCTGGTGGGGGGCGGGAGGGAAAGAGACCCAGTACTTC.

This rearrangement joins TRBV18 to TRBJ1-5, with 8 bases identical to TRBD1. Germline V CDR1 and CDR2: KGHSH, LQKENI. With 1 base clipped from V and 6 bases from J, the junction kept 8 bases outside the gene matches. This CDR3 spans 16 amino acids. This chain's CDR3 is CASSPQRTGQGQPQHF. In DNA form, the CDR3 reads TGTGCCAGCTCACCACAACGGACAGGGCAAGGTCAGCCCCAGCATTTT. Looking up the rest from reference TRBV18 and TRBJ1-5 gives the full variable domain: NAGVMQNPRHLVRRRGQEARLRCSPMKGHSHVYWYRQLPEEGLKFMVYLQKENIIDESGMPKERFSAEFPKEGPSILRIQQVVRGDSAAYFCASSPQRTGQGQPQHFGDGTRLSIL.

This clone was detected only once. The rearrangement uses TRBV7-3 and TRBJ2-1, with TRBD2 matching 7 bases. V lost 1 base to trimming and J lost 0 bases; unmatched junction nucleotides: 0. Per germline, CDR1 SGHTA and CDR2 FQGTGA. The CDR3 spans 15 residues. The CDR3 region has the DNA TGTGCCAGCAGCTTAAGCGGGAGCTCCTACAATGAGCAGTTCTTC. This sequence encodes CASSLSGSSYNEQFF.

This chain connects TRBV21-1 to TRBJ2-7; TRBD2, the table's D call, lacks a check against the DNA. TRBV21-1 is a pseudogene segment. The CDR3 loop spans 17 amino acids. CDR3 DNA: TGTGCCAGCCAACCCGGCGCCCGCGGGAGGGCTTCGTACGAGCAGTACTTC. It is translated as CASQPGARGRASYEQYF.

This clone was detected a few times. The rearrangement joins TRBV7-8 to TRBJ2-3; 7 bases are a match to TRBD2. Losses at the gene ends were 0 bases for V and 4 bases for J; bases not matched to a gene: 1. The CDR3 has 14 amino acids. Germline V gene sequence: CDR1 SGHVS, CDR2 FQNEAQ. This CDR3 is CASSLARGSDTQYF. CDR3 bases: TGTGCCAGCAGCTTAGCGCGGGGGTCAGATACGCAGTATTTT. Together with reference TRBV7-8 and TRBJ2-3, the CDR3 gives the full variable domain: GAGVSQSPRYKVAKRGQDVALRCDPISGHVSLFWYQQALGQGPEFLTYFQNEAQLDKSGLPSDRFFAERPEGSVSTLKIQRTQQEDSAVYLCASSLARGSDTQYFGPGTRLTVL.

There are a few counts of this clone. The chain carries TRBV7-2 and TRBJ2-1; 12 nucleotides agree with TRBD2. In germline, CDR1 is SGHTA, CDR2 FQGNSA. V was clipped by 5 bases and J by 14 bases; unmatched bases: 4. CDR3 size: 12 residues. The CDR3 DNA follows: TGTGCCAGCAGCCCCCGGACTAGCGGGGAGTTCTTC. Translation: CASSPRTSGEFF.

The chain links TRBV15 to TRBJ1-2, with D perhaps TRBD1 (5 bases). Germline CDR1 and CDR2: LNHNV and YYDKDF (reference sequence). The ends were cut back, 1 base at V and 2 bases at J, with 14 bases in the middle. CDR3 length: 16 residues. The CDR3: CATSRGYRKPNYGYTF. Here the CDR3 DNA reads TGTGCCACCAGCAGAGGATACAGGAAACCAAACTATGGCTACACCTTC.

CDR3 amino acids: CASSSTGLETQYF. CDR3 bases: TGTGCCAGCAGCTCGACAGGGCTGGAGACCCAGTACTTC. The chain has TRBV7-2 and TRBJ2-5; 7 nucleotides match TRBD1. CDR1 and CDR2 (germline): SGHTA, FQGNSA. CDR3 length: 13 residues. The trim removed 4 bases at V and 5 bases at J, leaving 4 bases unmatched.

This clone was seen only a few times. The rearrangement uses TRBV5-1 and TRBJ2-7, with D tentatively TRBD2 (5 bases). V was trimmed by 1 base and J by 2 bases, leaving 13 bases between them. CDR1 and CDR2 from the germline V gene are SGHRS and YFSETQ. This CDR3 is built from 15 residues. In DNA form, the CDR3 reads TGCGCCAGCAGCTTGAGAACGGGAAGACCCTACGAGCAGTACTTC. This encodes CASSLRTGRPYEQYF.

This chain connects TRBV4-1 to TRBJ2-1; 12 positions agree with TRBD2. V shed 3 bases, J shed 6 bases, and the junction held 3 bases outside the gene matches. The germline gives CDR1 MGHRA, CDR2 YSYEKL. The CDR3 contains 15 residues. The CDR3 DNA follows: TGCGCCAGCAGCCAGGGACTAGCGGGTGGCAATGAGCAGTTCTTC. The encoded protein is CASSQGLAGGNEQFF.

This clone was counted between two and nine times. The chain has TRBV30 and TRBJ2-7, with 8 bases identical to TRBD1. CDR3 length: 14 amino acids. The junction had 7 bases not matched to a gene; V was cut back by 3 bases and J by 3 bases. CDR1 GTSNPN and CDR2 SVGIG come from the germline V gene (reference sequence). CDR3 nucleotide sequence: TGTGCCTGGAGGGGCCGGGACAGGCACTACGAGCAGTACTTC. It is translated as CAWRGRDRHYEQYF.

The chain recombines TRBV6-5 with TRBJ1-1; weak D call: TRBD1 (6 bases). CDR1 and CDR2 (germline): MNHEY, SVGAGI. Trimming removed 2 bases at V and 0 bases at J, with 13 bases between. This CDR3 region has 16 residues. CDR3 residues: CASSYGQGLLNTEAFF. CDR3 bases: TGTGCCAGCAGTTACGGGCAGGGGCTCCTGAACACTGAAGCTTTCTTT.

This clone was seen only a few times. The gene calls are TRBV6-6 and TRBJ1-1; 8 nucleotides match TRBD1. CDR1 is MNHNY, CDR2 SVGAGI, per germline (reference sequence). The V segment lost 7 bases and the J segment 0 bases; nucleotides outside the gene matches: 7. The CDR3 runs to 15 residues. CDR3 protein: CASIGQGVMNTEAFF. CDR3 sequence (DNA): TGTGCCAGCATCGGACAGGGAGTTATGAACACTGAAGCTTTCTTT.

This clone was counted only a few times. This chain uses TRBV5-1 with TRBJ2-1, with no clear D. Trimming shortened V by 4 bases and J by 5 bases, and 4 bases separated the two germline ends. CDR3 size: 11 residues. CDR1 SGHRS and CDR2 YFSETQ come from the germline V gene. CDR3 in DNA: TGCGCCAGCAGCCGAGACAATGAGCAGTTCTTC. Its protein product is CASSRDNEQFF.

The chain's CDR3 is CASSPQQGAIGGYTF. In DNA form, the CDR3 reads TGTGCCAGCAGCCCGCAACAGGGGGCAATAGGTGGCTACACCTTC. V and J are TRBV14 and TRBJ1-2; 9 bases align to TRBD1. V dropped 4 bases and J dropped 7; count of bases not matched to a gene: 10. The CDR3 has 15 residues. Germline assignment: CDR1 SGHDN and CDR2 FVKESK.

The J gene is TRBJ2-7, the V gene TRBV4-2; no clear D gene. Germline V gives CDR1 LGHNA, CDR2 YNFKEQ. V was pared by 1 base and J by 3 bases, with 13 bases between. The CDR3 sequence is 15 residues long. The CDR3 is CASSQGPPSFYEQYF. CDR3 bases: TGTGCCAGCAGCCAAGGGCCCCCGTCGTTCTACGAGCAGTACTTC.

A few counts support this clone. This chain connects TRBV5-1 to TRBJ2-1; TRBD2 agrees at 12 bases. After removal of 6 bases from V and 4 bases from J, the junction contained 5 bases not matched to a gene. CDR1 is SGHRS, CDR2 YFSETQ, per germline. The CDR3 runs 15 residues. The CDR3 here is CASTLLAGGYNEQFF. Here the CDR3 DNA reads TGCGCCAGCACCCTCCTAGCGGGAGGGTACAATGAGCAGTTCTTC.

The chain couples TRBV28 to TRBJ2-3; TRBD1 agrees at 9 bases. The junction had 14 bases not matched to a gene; V was cut back by 6 bases and J by 7 bases. The CDR3 sequence is 16 residues long. Germline assignment: CDR1 MDHEN and CDR2 SYDVKM. The CDR3: CASSLPGQGLFHTQYF. The CDR3 nucleotides are TGTGCCAGCAGCCTCCCGGGACAGGGCCTTTTTCATACGCAGTATTTT.

This clone was recorded once. The rearrangement links TRBV27 to TRBJ1-5; TRBD1 is a possible D gene (6 bases). In germline, CDR1 is MNHEY, CDR2 SMNVEV (reference sequence). This CDR3 is built from 14 residues. Trimming cost V 5 bases and J 2 bases, with 10 bases left between them. CDR3 sequence: CASSANRGNQPQHF. The CDR3 DNA is TGTGCCAGCAGTGCAAACAGGGGCAATCAGCCCCAGCATTTT.

V and J are TRBV7-2 and TRBJ2-3, with D unclear. CDR1 SGHTA and CDR2 FQGNSA come from the germline V gene. The CDR3 runs 15 residues. The V end lost 10 bases, the J end lost 0 bases, and 17 bases lay between the germline ends. CDR3: CATLLRVGSTDTQYF. CDR3 bases: TGTGCCACCCTCCTTCGGGTCGGGAGCACAGATACGCAGTATTTT.

The V and J genes are TRBV4-2 and TRBJ2-1; the D gene is possibly TRBD1 (5 bases). This CDR3 contains 12 residues. Trimming took off 4 bases at V and 5 bases at J, with 6 bases between the two ends. CDR1 and CDR2 from the germline V gene are LGHNA and YNFKEQ. The CDR3 region is CASSLRDNEQFF. CDR3 coding DNA: TGTGCCAGCAGCCTCAGGGACAATGAGCAGTTCTTC.

This clone was picked up one time. The rearrangement links TRBV10-3 to TRBJ2-7; 11 bases fit TRBD2. The V gene end was trimmed by 7 bases and the J gene end by 5 bases; junction bases not matched to a gene: 7. Germline CDR1 is ENHRY and CDR2 is SYGVKD. The CDR3 runs to 14 residues. This CDR3 is CAIKTSGTMDEQYF. CDR3 nucleotide sequence: TGTGCCATCAAGACTAGCGGGACAATGGACGAGCAGTACTTC.

This chain links TRBV5-1 with TRBJ2-3; TRBD1 matches 8 bases. The CDR3 has 15 amino acids. Trimming cost V 3 bases and J 2 bases; bases outside gene matches: 5. CDR1 is SGHRS, CDR2 YFSETQ, per germline. The CDR3 coding sequence is TGCGCCAGCAGCTGGAGGGACAGGACCACAGATACGCAGTATTTT. It codes for CASSWRDRTTDTQYF.

This clone was recorded a few times. The CDR3 nucleotides read TGTGCCAGCAGTGTCCTAGCTGGGGAGCGGCGGGAGACCCAGTACTTC. This codes for CASSVLAGERRETQYF. The chain joins TRBV28 to TRBJ2-5, with D perhaps TRBD2 (5 bases). The CDR3 sequence is 16 residues long. The germline V and J ends were trimmed by 5 bases and 5 bases, with 21 bases remaining between them. Germline CDR1 and CDR2: MDHEN and SYDVKM. Full variable domain (remainder filled in from reference TRBV28 and TRBJ2-5): DVKVTQSSRYLVKRTGEKVFLECVQDMDHENMFWYRQDPGLGLRLIYFSYDVKMKEKGDIPEGYSVSREKKERFSLILESASTNQTSMYLCASSVLAGERRETQYFGPGTRLLVL.

CDR3 in DNA: TGTGCCAGCAGCCTCCCCCCCTCGATCGACAGGATTAATCAGCCCCAGCATTTT. Amino acid sequence: CASSLPPSIDRINQPQHF. The chain recombines TRBV7-9 with TRBJ1-5; D might be TRBD1 (6 bases). The V end was cut by 5 bases, the J end by 4 bases, with 24 bases between. The CDR3 consists of 18 residues. CDR1 and CDR2 from the germline V gene are SEHNR and FQNEAQ (reference sequence).

This clone was recorded a few times. The CDR3 DNA reads as TGTGCCAGCAGCGGGGGGCATAAGGAGCAGTACTTC. This codes for CASSGGHKEQYF. The genes are TRBV2 and TRBJ2-7, with D perhaps TRBD2 (7 bases). CDR3 length equals 12 residues. Trimming took off 6 bases at V and 7 bases at J, with 13 bases between the two ends. Germline CDR1 and CDR2: SNHLY and FYNNEI. The complete variable domain, with remaining parts taken from reference TRBV2 and TRBJ2-7, reads EPEVTQTPSHQVTQMGQEVILRCVPISNHLYFYWYRQILGQKVEFLVSFYNNEISEKSEIFDDQFSVERPDGSNFTLKIRSTKLEDSAMYFCASSGGHKEQYFGPGTRLTVT.

The rearrangement uses TRBV19 and TRBJ1-1; D uncertain. CDR1 is LNHDA, CDR2 SQIVND, per germline (reference sequence). The CDR3 extends over 13 amino acids. V dropped 5 bases and J dropped 1 base, with 8 bases sitting between them. CDR3 sequence: CASSEQRNTEAFF. The CDR3 region has the DNA TGTGCCAGTAGTGAACAGAGGAACACTGAAGCTTTCTTT. The full variable domain, in which reference TRBV19 and TRBJ1-1 provide the parts outside the CDR3, is DGGITQSPKYLFRKEGQNVTLSCEQNLNHDAMYWYRQDPGQGLRLIYYSQIVNDFQKGDIAEGYSVSREKKESFPLTVTSAQKNPTAFYLCASSEQRNTEAFFGQGTRLTVV.